The rows below give T cell receptor beta chains drawn from one sample of a study of blood T cell repertoires in COVID-19. The method was immunoSEQ multiplex PCR; TCRdb's version includes in-frame clones alone and lacks a portion of them. This repertoire shows approximately 360,000 clones, roughly 87% found once; its top ten account for around 5%. The sample consisted of PBMCs or T cells enriched from blood (not recorded which). The receptor source for this set is a woman aged 45-60 years who had recovered from COVID-19. CDR3s include the opening cysteine and the closing phenylalanine or tryptophan. The D gene is left open where the match is weak. Part of the rows lack a size; the others show once, few, many or a class for expanded clones.

>-|TRBJ2-1|TRBD2|TRBV5-4
CASSLETSSSYNEQFF
TGTGCCAGCAGCCTAGAGACTAGCAGCTCCTACAATGAGCAGTTCTTC
>-|TRBJ1-1|-|TRBV6-5
CASSYLNGGTEAFF
TGTGCCAGCAGTTACCTAAACGGGGGAACTGAAGCTTTCTTT
>few|TRBJ2-7|-|TRBV27
CASSFEKGQSYEQYF
TGTGCCAGCAGTTTCGAGAAGGGACAATCCTACGAGCAGTACTTC
>-|TRBJ1-1|-|TRBV6-2/TRBV6-3
CASSRSGTEAFF
TGTGCCAGCAGTCGATCGGGCACTGAAGCTTTCTTT
>-|TRBJ1-1|-|TRBV29-1
CSVDDRPNTEAFF
TGCAGCGTCGACGACAGGCCAAACACTGAAGCTTTCTTT
>-|TRBJ2-7|TRBD1|TRBV7-8
CASSWWDSYEQYF
TGTGCCAGCAGCTGGTGGGACAGCTACGAGCAGTACTTC
>-|TRBJ1-6|-|TRBV3-1/TRBV3-2
CASSQEAWYSPLHF
TGTGCCAGCAGCCAAGAAGCTTGGTATTCACCCCTCCACTTT
>-|TRBJ2-7|-|TRBV6-5
CASSYSREVYEQYF
TGTGCCAGCAGTTACAGCAGGGAAGTCTACGAGCAGTACTTC
>few|TRBJ1-5|TRBD1|TRBV2
CAAGGPNQPQHF
TGTGCCGCAGGGGGCCCCAATCAGCCCCAGCATTTT
>-|TRBJ2-1|TRBD1|TRBV5-6
CASSLAGGAGNEQFF
TGTGCCAGCAGCTTGGCAGGGGGCGCGGGCAATGAGCAGTTCTTC
>-|TRBJ1-1|TRBD1|TRBV5-1
CASSLQGAGTEAFF
TGCGCCAGCAGCTTACAGGGGGCGGGTACTGAAGCTTTCTTT
>-|TRBJ2-5|TRBD2|TRBV6-1
CASSETGLLKETQYF
TGTGCCAGCAGTGAGACGGGACTACTAAAAGAGACCCAGTACTTC
>-|TRBJ1-5|TRBD1|TRBV19
CASRTGQGSNQPQHF
TGTGCCAGTAGAACGGGACAGGGTAGCAATCAGCCCCAGCATTTT
>-|TRBJ2-7|-|TRBV20-1
CSAQDLAEQYF
TGCAGTGCTCAAGACCTAGCAGAGCAGTACTTC
>-|TRBJ1-2|-|TRBV27
CASSPLKGRWGYTF
TGTGCCAGCAGTCCCCTGAAGGGGCGGTGGGGCTACACCTTC
>-|TRBJ2-3|-|TRBV6-5
CASRRGSTDTQYF
TGTGCCAGCCGGAGAGGGAGCACAGATACGCAGTATTTT
>few|TRBJ2-5|-|TRBV11-2
CASSVWGRDNEETQYF
TGTGCCAGCAGCGTTTGGGGCCGGGACAACGAAGAGACCCAGTACTTC
>-|TRBJ2-3|-|TRBV29-1
CSVEGPGSSTDTQYF
TGCAGCGTTGAGGGTCCCGGGAGTAGCACAGATACGCAGTATTTT
>-|TRBJ2-5|-|TRBV18
CASSPGHAETQYF
TGTGCCAGCTCACCGGGACATGCGGAGACCCAGTACTTC
>-|TRBJ1-6|-|TRBV19
CASSTTGQASGSPLHF
TGTGCCAGTAGTACAACAGGGCAGGCCTCCGGGTCACCCCTCCACTTT
>-|TRBJ1-3|-|TRBV30
CAWRPGSGNTIYF
TGTGCCTGGAGACCAGGCTCTGGAAACACCATATATTTT
>-|TRBJ2-7|TRBD1|TRBV28
CASSAGQAPYEQYF
TGTGCCAGCAGTGCCGGACAGGCCCCCTACGAGCAGTACTTC
>once|TRBJ1-6|-|TRBV30
CAWSVHGRTPNSPLHF
TGTGCCTGGAGTGTACATGGAAGGACACCGAATTCACCCCTCCACTTT
>-|TRBJ2-2|-|TRBV11-3
CASSRPGVPGELFF
TGTGCCAGCAGCCGACCAGGGGTCCCCGGGGAGCTGTTTTTT
>-|TRBJ1-2|-|TRBV5-1
CASSTAGTEDYGYTF
TGCGCCAGCAGCACTGCGGGGACGGAGGACTATGGCTACACCTTC
>-|TRBJ1-2|TRBD1|TRBV7-2
CASSLVTGGIYGYTF
TGTGCCAGCAGCTTAGTGACAGGGGGCATTTATGGCTACACCTTC
>-|TRBJ2-3|-|TRBV29-1
CSVRAVRRMSADTQYF
TGCAGCGTCCGAGCGGTCCGGAGGATGTCTGCAGATACGCAGTATTTT
>-|TRBJ2-2|-|TRBV27
CASSYAQPGLTNTGELFF
TGTGCCAGCAGTTACGCCCAACCGGGACTCACGAACACCGGGGAGCTGTTTTTT
>-|TRBJ1-5|TRBD1|TRBV19
CASNPGQGFSIYQPQHF
TGTGCCAGTAATCCGGGACAGGGTTTTTCCATCTATCAGCCCCAGCATTTT
>-|TRBJ2-1|TRBD2|TRBV6-5
CASATGTSPNNEQFF
TGTGCCAGCGCTACCGGGACTAGCCCCAACAATGAGCAGTTCTTC
>few|TRBJ1-4|-|TRBV6-5
CASSYGGATNEKLFF
TGTGCCAGCAGTTACGGGGGGGCCACTAATGAAAAACTGTTTTTT
>-|TRBJ2-5|TRBD2|TRBV7-8
CASSLEPSGRRETQYF
TGTGCCAGCAGCTTAGAGCCTAGCGGGAGGAGGGAGACCCAGTACTTC
>-|TRBJ1-4|-|TRBV5-1
CASRREGPNEKLFF
TGCGCCAGCAGACGGGAGGGGCCTAATGAAAAACTGTTTTTT
>-|TRBJ1-4|-|TRBV6-6
CASTPGDVPNEKLFF
TGTGCCAGCACCCCGGGGGACGTTCCGAATGAAAAACTGTTTTTT
>-|TRBJ2-7|-|TRBV6-5
CASSYSRQYEQYF
TGTGCCAGCAGTTACTCGAGACAGTACGAGCAGTACTTC
>-|TRBJ1-4|-|TRBV25-1
CASSSGGGNEKLFF
TGTGCCAGCAGTTCCGGGGGGGGTAATGAAAAACTGTTTTTT
>-|TRBJ1-2|-|TRBV5-1
CASSPGGDPYGYTF
TGCGCCAGCAGCCCGGGGGGAGATCCCTATGGCTACACCTTC
>-|TRBJ1-3|TRBD1|TRBV30
CAWRTGGRNTIYF
TGTGCCTGGCGGACAGGGGGCCGAAACACCATATATTTT
>-|TRBJ1-6|TRBD1|TRBV19
CASSMISGQGNSPLHF
TGTGCCAGTAGTATGATCTCCGGACAGGGGAATTCACCCCTCCACTTT
>once|TRBJ1-2|-|TRBV14
CASSLDPSYGYTF
TGTGCCAGCAGCCTAGACCCTAGCTATGGCTACACCTTC
>-|TRBJ1-2|TRBD1|TRBV3-1/TRBV3-2
CASTRTGDGYTF
TGTGCCAGCACCCGGACAGGGGATGGCTACACCTTC
>-|TRBJ2-6|TRBD1|TRBV6-1
CASSVQGAPGANVLTF
TGTGCCAGCAGTGTACAGGGGGCGCCCGGGGCCAACGTCCTGACTTTC
>few|TRBJ1-5|-|TRBV28
CASRGHGDSNQPQHF
TGTGCCAGCAGAGGACATGGTGATAGCAATCAGCCCCAGCATTTT
>-|TRBJ1-3|TRBD1|TRBV6-5
CASQDRSTGNTIYF
TGTGCCAGTCAGGACAGGTCTACCGGAAACACCATATATTTT
>once|TRBJ2-3|TRBD1|TRBV6-6
CASSLWTGINTQYF
TGTGCCAGCAGTTTGTGGACAGGGATAAATACGCAGTATTTT
>-|TRBJ1-2|-|TRBV4-3
CASSQVSGTSYGYTF
TGCGCCAGCAGCCAAGTAAGCGGGACTAGCTATGGCTACACCTTC
>-|TRBJ2-1|-|TRBV10-2
CASSESSRYNEQFF
TGCGCCAGCAGTGAGTCGAGCCGGTACAATGAGCAGTTCTTC
>-|TRBJ2-3|TRBD2|TRBV5-8
CASSSGTGTSGSGYTDTQYF
TGTGCCAGCAGCTCAGGGACCGGGACTAGCGGCTCCGGGTACACAGATACGCAGTATTTT
>few|TRBJ1-2|-|TRBV5-6
CASSLVGPPYGYTF
TGTGCCAGCAGCTTGGTTGGCCCACCCTATGGCTACACCTTC
>-|TRBJ2-7|-|TRBV5-3
CARSGPDSHEQYF
TGTGCCAGAAGCGGCCCCGATTCCCACGAGCAGTACTTC
>-|TRBJ1-2|-|TRBV2
CASRPGQQSYGYTF
TGTGCCAGCAGACCAGGACAGCAATCGTATGGCTACACCTTC
>-|TRBJ1-2|-|TRBV19
CASSIHPRGYTF
TGTGCCAGTAGTATTCACCCGAGGGGCTACACCTTC
>-|TRBJ1-1|TRBD1|TRBV10-3
CATLKRTGDSGTEAFF
TGTGCCACCTTGAAAAGGACAGGGGATAGCGGAACTGAAGCTTTCTTT
>-|TRBJ1-1|TRBD1|TRBV5-1
CASSLNRGLTEAFF
TGCGCCAGCAGCTTGAACAGGGGGCTCACTGAAGCTTTCTTT
>-|TRBJ1-6|TRBD1|TRBV9
CASGRQGRGSPLHF
TGTGCCAGCGGCCGACAGGGGAGGGGTTCACCCCTCCACTTT